Included here is one T cell receptor beta chain sequence, with context. The antigen remains unidentified. Each CDR3 protein is one row after TCRdb ran MiXCR on the reads. The table includes more than 400,000 distinct CDR3 sequences, approximately 25% detected once. This specimen belongs to a study of T cell repertoires in cytomegalovirus infection. V was trimmed by 0 bases and J by 13 bases, leaving 18 bases between them. CDR1 is DFQATT, CDR2 SNEGSKA, per germline (reference sequence). The length of the CDR3 is 13 residues. Findings of the study overall: Clonotype analysis showed dominance of the ex vivo response by HLA-C-restricted CMV-specific TCR beta clonotypes. CMV carriers with the relevant HLA were identified by cumulative public TCR beta family frequency.

The chain joins TRBV20-1 to TRBJ1-2; D ambiguous. This clonotype originated in a human donor in good health (CMV status not recorded). Some clones in this sample may be carry-over from other donors' samples. Input material: PBMCs. CDR3 in amino acids: CSARDLTSFVPTF. The CDR3 coding sequence is TGCAGTGCTAGAGATCTAACCAGTTTTGTACCCACCTTC.